This T cell receptor (beta chain) was identified in a study of cytomegalovirus exposure and HLA in healthy donors. Study findings and constraints: What TCR beta sequences reportedly achieved was accurate prediction of HLA-A and HLA-B alleles in most subjects. TCR beta V- and J-gene trimming, according to a later analysis, was linked to a missense DCLRE1C variant. Later analysis showed most CMV-associated TCR beta chains appearing HLA-restricted.

As regards this clone: Its specificity is unknown.

Germline V lookup: CDR1 LNHDA, CDR2 SQIVND (reference sequence). After removal of 6 bases from V and 2 bases from J, the junction contained 6 bases not matched to a gene. The CDR3 is 14 residues long. In the PCR, 60 Vbeta and 13 Jbeta primers were used. Sequencing used immunoSEQ multiplex PCR; TCRdb keeps in-frame clones, though not all of them. The top ten hold under 1.5% of the sample, which has 100,000 to 120,000 clones, 78% seen once. The receptor was derived from a woman aged 25 to 39 in good health and CMV-seronegative. The chain uses TRBV19 and TRBJ2-7, with 8 bases aligning to TRBD1. The sequencing input was PBMCs. As DNA, the CDR3 is TGTGCCAGTAGCATAAGGACAGGGACCTACGAGCAGTACTTC. This translates into CASSIRTGTYEQYF.